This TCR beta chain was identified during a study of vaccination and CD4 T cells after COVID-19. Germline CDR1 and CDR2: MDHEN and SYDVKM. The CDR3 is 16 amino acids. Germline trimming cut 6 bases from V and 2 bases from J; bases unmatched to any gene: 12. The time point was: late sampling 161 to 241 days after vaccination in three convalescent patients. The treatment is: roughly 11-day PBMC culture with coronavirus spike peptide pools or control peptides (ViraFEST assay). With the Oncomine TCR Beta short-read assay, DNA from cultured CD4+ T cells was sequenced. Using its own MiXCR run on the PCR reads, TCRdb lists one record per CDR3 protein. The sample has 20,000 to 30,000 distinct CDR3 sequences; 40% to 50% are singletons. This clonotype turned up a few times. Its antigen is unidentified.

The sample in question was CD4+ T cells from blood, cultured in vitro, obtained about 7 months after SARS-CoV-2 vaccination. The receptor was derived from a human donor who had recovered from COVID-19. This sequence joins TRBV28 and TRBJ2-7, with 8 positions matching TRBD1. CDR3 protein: CASSPIGQGKTYEQYF. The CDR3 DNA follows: TGTGCCAGCAGCCCAATTGGACAGGGTAAAACCTACGAGCAGTACTTC. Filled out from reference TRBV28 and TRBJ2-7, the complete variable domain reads DVKVTQSSRYLVKRTGEKVFLECVQDMDHENMFWYRQDPGLGLRLIYFSYDVKMKEKGDIPEGYSVSREKKERFSLILESASTNQTSMYLCASSPIGQGKTYEQYFGPGTRLTVT.